The present entry profiles one TCR beta chain with its context. Its specificity is not known. CDR1 and CDR2 from the germline V gene are LGHNA and YSLEER. Deletions cut 4 bases from V and 5 bases from J, with 11 bases between. The CDR3 spans 13 residues. Repeated repertoire sampling spanned the course of chemoradiotherapy. Sequencing used immunoSEQ multiplex PCR; TCRdb keeps in-frame clones, though not all of them. Here the sample spans roughly 3,000 clones, about nine tenths being singletons. This record comes from a study of chemoradiotherapy in HPV16-positive cancers. Turning to the study itself: Two HPV16-positive patients' cells yielded candidate HPV-specific clones and common motifs.

Study-wide results and caveats: During treatment, candidate HPV-specific clones and E7-related motifs expanded in tumor. HPV-specific T cells were functionally defined from only a couple of HPV16-positive patients.

Specimen: blood, collected from a patient who underwent chemoradiotherapy. V and J are TRBV4-3 and TRBJ1-1; the D gene is possibly TRBD1 (5 bases). The source of this sequence is a human donor with HPV-associated anogenital cancer. CDR3 sequence (DNA): TGCGCCAGCAGCCCAGCTGGGGGGACTGAAGCTTTCTTT. Protein product: CASSPAGGTEAFF.